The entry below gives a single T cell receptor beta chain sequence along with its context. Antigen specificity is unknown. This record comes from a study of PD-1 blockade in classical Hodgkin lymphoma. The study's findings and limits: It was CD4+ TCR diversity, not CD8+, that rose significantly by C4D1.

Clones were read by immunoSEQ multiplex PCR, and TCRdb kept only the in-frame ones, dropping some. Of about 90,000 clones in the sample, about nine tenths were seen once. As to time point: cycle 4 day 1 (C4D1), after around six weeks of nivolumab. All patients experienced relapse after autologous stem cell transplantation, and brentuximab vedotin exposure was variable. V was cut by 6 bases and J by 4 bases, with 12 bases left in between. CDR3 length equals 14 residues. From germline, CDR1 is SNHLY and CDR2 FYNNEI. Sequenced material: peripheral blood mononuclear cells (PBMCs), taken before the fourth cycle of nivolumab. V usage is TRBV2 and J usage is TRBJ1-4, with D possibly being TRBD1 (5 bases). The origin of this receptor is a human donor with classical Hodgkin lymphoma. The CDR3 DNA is TGTGCCAGCAGGGGGGGGATGAGTAATGAAAAACTGTTTTTT. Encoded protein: CASRGGMSNEKLFF.